The sequence of this T cell receptor (beta chain) was determined in a study of pediatric ulcerative colitis. Findings and caveats of the study: Clonal expansions reduced rectal repertoire diversity in acute severe colitis.

The CDR3 totals 15 residues. V trimming: 0 bases; J trimming: 5 bases; junction bases outside the gene matches: 4. Germline lookup yields CDR1 SGHRS and CDR2 YFSETQ. Sequencing depth was up to 500,000 reads per sample. Sequenced by immunoSEQ multiplex PCR; TCRdb stores in-frame clones only, minus some. Here the sample spans 15,000 to 20,000 clones, about three quarters being singletons. A word on this clone: Its antigen is undetermined.

The rectum was sampled with one to two pinch biopsies at colonoscopy. Ulcerative colitis patients received no immunosuppressive medication before the diagnostic colonoscopy. Sequencing used gut tissue. The source is a girl aged 10-17 years with moderate ulcerative colitis. The chain has TRBV5-1 and TRBJ2-3; TRBD1 matches 9 bases. DNA of the CDR3: TGCGCCAGCAGCTTGGGACAGGGGGACGGAGATACGCAGTATTTT. Its protein product is CASSLGQGDGDTQYF. The whole variable domain, filled in from reference TRBV5-1 and TRBJ2-3, reads KAGVTQTPRYLIKTRGQQVTLSCSPISGHRSVSWYQQTPGQGLQFLFEYFSETQRNKGNFPGRFSGRQFSNSRSEMNVSTLELGDSALYLCASSLGQGDGDTQYFGPGTRLTVL.